This TCR beta chain emerged from a study of a mutant IDH1 vaccine in newly diagnosed glioma. Generated by immunoSEQ multiplex PCR, the TCRdb table keeps only in-frame clones and is missing some. The table lists 45,000 to 50,000 clones, approximately 90% of them singletons. Noted time point: week 35, safety follow-up. Alongside topical imiquimod, each dose of vaccine comprised 300 ug of mutant IDH1 20-mer peptide. Germline CDR1 and CDR2: SGHAT and FQNNGV. The CDR3 sequence is 17 residues long. The ends were cut back, 1 base at V and 2 bases at J, with 15 bases in the middle. This clone is termed medium-sized. The target antigen is unknown.

The input for sequencing was PBMCs, taken from a glioma patient whose treatment included an IDH1 peptide vaccine. This receptor was identified in a woman aged 40-49 years with glioma. The rearrangement uses TRBV11-2 and TRBJ2-1, with D unresolved. CDR3 region: CASSLGPRRRTYNEQFF. CDR3 sequence (DNA): TGTGCCAGCAGCTTAGGCCCCCGGCGGCGGACCTACAATGAGCAGTTCTTC.